Below are 14 T cell receptor beta chains sequenced from a single sample in a study of blood T cells in healthy people across ages. A J-beta primer mix and a sample-barcoded 5' primer were used in a second PCR of roughly 7 to 12 cycles. TCRdb reprocessed the 5' RACE reads via MiXCR and lists one record per CDR3 protein. Of 1 million or so distinct CDR3 sequences in the sample, roughly 24% were seen once. The same sample was also studied in work on T cells of mothers and their children.

The sample consisted of blood. Receptors were obtained from a girl under 10 years old in good health.

In its sample, this clonotype was seen once. The rearrangement links TRBV4-1 to TRBJ1-5; D not certain. The V gene lost 4 bases and the J gene lost 5 bases, with 9 bases spanning the gap. The CDR3 sequence is 13 residues long. The germline gives CDR1 MGHRA, CDR2 YSYEKL. The CDR3 region has the DNA TGCGCCAGCAGCCCGGGTCTCTATCAGCCCCAGCATTTT. This encodes CASSPGLYQPQHF.

This clonotype was found many times. The rearrangement links TRBV20-1 to TRBJ1-1, with TRBD1 matching over 7 bases. The CDR3 contains 12 residues. Germline-derived CDR1 and CDR2 are DFQATT and SNEGSKA (reference sequence). Trimming at V came to 2 bases and at J to 3 bases, leaving 0 bases not matched to a gene. The CDR3 nucleotides read TGCAGTGCTAGACAGGGGGACACTGAAGCTTTCTTT. It translates to CSARQGDTEAFF.

This clonotype occurred a few times. V is TRBV2 and J is TRBJ2-7; tentative D call: TRBD1 (8 bases). Germline V gene data show CDR1 as SNHLY and CDR2 as FYNNEI. CDR3 size: 13 residues. The CDR3 nucleotides are TGTGCGGGGGGGGACAGGACCTCCGGCGAGCAGTACTTC. It is translated as CAGGDRTSGEQYF.

The table lists this clonotype with a few counts. The rearrangement uses TRBV4-3 and TRBJ2-1, with a weak D call TRBD2 (5 bases). From germline, CDR1 is LGHNA and CDR2 YSLEER. With 1 base removed from V and 10 bases from J, the gap between germline ends came to 11 bases. The CDR3 is made up of 13 amino acids. The CDR3 DNA sequence: TGCGCCAGCAGCCAAGTTGAGCAGCGGGAGCAGTTCTTC. Its protein is CASSQVEQREQFF.

This chain joins TRBV29-1 and TRBJ2-5; D may correspond to TRBD1 or TRBD2 (5 bases each). V lost 6 bases to trimming and J lost 12 bases, with 17 bases between them. Germline V lookup: CDR1 SQVTM, CDR2 ANQGSEA. The CDR3 totals 11 residues. CDR3 residues: CSVRTGAEKYF. The DNA of the CDR3 is TGCAGCGTCCGCACCGGGGCCGAGAAGTACTTC. Variable domain in full (rest from reference TRBV29-1 and TRBJ2-5): SAVISQKPSRDICQRGTSLTIQCQVDSQVTMMFWYRQQPGQSLTLIATANQGSEATYESGFVIDKFPISRPNLTFSTLTVSNMSPEDSSIYLCSVRTGAEKYFGPGTRLLVL.

The chain has TRBV29-1 and TRBJ1-1; no firm D call. CDR3 length equals 14 residues. Trimming took 4 bases from V and 0 from J, leaving 12 bases between them. Germline CDR1 SQVTM, CDR2 ANQGSEA. The CDR3 sequence is CSVGATVMNTEAFF. The CDR3, as DNA: TGCAGCGTTGGGGCTACTGTCATGAACACTGAAGCTTTCTTT.

This clonotype occurred a few times. This sequence joins TRBV29-1 and TRBJ2-2; D not resolved. V was clipped by 4 bases and J by 4 bases, with 7 bases between them. The CDR3 totals 12 residues. Germline V gives CDR1 SQVTM, CDR2 ANQGSEA. This chain's CDR3 is CSVGVGTGELFF. CDR3 bases: TGCAGCGTTGGGGTGGGCACCGGGGAGCTGTTTTTT.

The V and J genes are TRBV11-2 and TRBJ2-5; possibly TRBD1 or TRBD2 for D (6 bases each). Germline V gene data show CDR1 as SGHAT and CDR2 as FQNNGV. Trimming cost V 0 bases and J 2 bases, with 13 bases left between them. The CDR3 is made up of 16 amino acids. CDR3 amino acids: CASSLEVRGAQETQYF. The CDR3 region has the DNA TGTGCCAGCAGCTTAGAAGTGAGGGGGGCGCAAGAGACCCAGTACTTC.

V gene TRBV7-2 combines with J gene TRBJ2-5, with D tentatively TRBD1 or TRBD2 (6 bases each). The V and J ends lost 5 bases and 4 bases respectively, with 17 bases between them. The length of the CDR3 is 15 residues. The V gene's germline CDR1 is SGHTA and CDR2 FQGNSA. The CDR3 loop is CASSLRGRGGETQYF. In DNA, the CDR3 is TGTGCCAGCAGCCTAAGGGGCAGGGGAGGAGAGACCCAGTACTTC.

The rearrangement links TRBV4-1 to TRBJ2-3; D is undetermined. This CDR3 is 17 amino acids long. Per the germline V gene, CDR1 is MGHRA and CDR2 is YSYEKL. The germline V and J ends were trimmed by 1 base and 6 bases, with 20 bases remaining between them. CDR3 coding DNA: TGCGCCAGCAGCCAAGTTTCAGGCACTACCTCGGTGGATACGCAGTATTTT. This encodes CASSQVSGTTSVDTQYF.

Only a few counts were recorded for this clonotype. This could be a read error, since a much larger clone is one nucleotide away. The chain combines TRBV20-1 with TRBJ1-5; TRBD1 might be the D (6 bases). The CDR3 has 14 amino acids. Per the germline V gene, CDR1 is DFQATT and CDR2 is SNEGSKA (reference sequence). CDR3 protein: CSAKATGFYQPRHF. The CDR3 DNA sequence: TGCAGTGCTAAAGCAACAGGGTTCTATCAGCCCCGGCATTTT.

The sample holds a few counts of this clonotype. This chain uses TRBV3-1 with TRBJ2-1; TRBD2 matches 10 bases. The length of the CDR3 is 18 residues. Trimming took 6 bases from V and 0 from J; bases not matched to a gene: 11. Germline values: CDR1 LGHDT, CDR2 YNNKEL (reference sequence). CDR3 DNA sequence: TGTGCCAGCAGTCATACGACTAGCGGGTTGCGCTCCTACAATGAGCAGTTCTTC. Amino acids: CASSHTTSGLRSYNEQFF.

DNA for the CDR3: TGCAGCGCGTCCCTGGGGGCCAAAACAGATACGCAGTATTTT. This translates into CSASLGAKTDTQYF. The chain uses TRBV29-1 and TRBJ2-3, with a tentative D call TRBD1 (6 bases). V lost 7 bases and J lost 3, with 17 bases in between. In germline, CDR1 is SQVTM, CDR2 ANQGSEA. The CDR3 is made up of 14 amino acids.

J is TRBJ2-5 and V is TRBV6-4; perhaps TRBD2 as D (6 bases). The J call is doubtful: the DNA matches TRBJ2-1 better. The CDR3 spans 13 residues. Germline CDR1 reads MRHNA; CDR2 reads SNTAGT. The DNA of the CDR3 is TGTGCCAGCAGTGACGACGGGGGCAATGAGCAGTTCTTC. Its translation is CASSDDGGNEQFF.